What follows are 21 T cell receptor beta chains derived from one specimen sequenced in a study of cytomegalovirus exposure and HLA in healthy donors. PCR amplification relied on 60 Vbeta primers (plus 13 Jbeta primers). The repertoire was sequenced with immunoSEQ multiplex PCR; TCRdb's copy has only in-frame clones and lacks some. The table has approximately 150,000 clones, over 80% seen once. Sequences were obtained from PBMCs. The source is a human donor in good health.

This clone came up a few times. CDR3 residues: CASSFFLAGEAETQYF. The DNA for the CDR3 is TGTGCCAGCAGCTTTTTCCTAGCGGGGGAAGCAGAGACCCAGTACTTC. The chain employs TRBV11-2 and TRBJ2-5, with 10 bases that match TRBD2. V was pared by 3 bases and J by 4 bases, with 8 bases of the junction left unmatched. Germline CDR1 reads SGHAT; CDR2 reads FQNNGV. There are 16 residues in the CDR3.

This chain connects TRBV11-2 to TRBJ2-2, with a weak D call TRBD2 (7 bases). The V end lost 5 bases, the J end lost 6 bases, and 16 bases lay between the germline ends. CDR3 length: 15 residues. Germline V gives CDR1 SGHAT, CDR2 FQNNGV. DNA for the CDR3: TGTGCCAGCAGCGGGGTCGGGGGGCGTCCCGGGGAGCTGTTTTTT. Protein sequence: CASSGVGGRPGELFF.

This chain joins TRBV7-2 and TRBJ2-3; TRBD2 matches 8 bases. The CDR3 is 18 amino acids. V was clipped by 5 bases and J by 3 bases; unmatched bases: 16. Germline V gene lookup returns CDR1 SGHTA and CDR2 FQGNSA. For the CDR3, the DNA is TGTGCCAGCAGCAGCCCTCAAGGGAGCGGGGGAAGGACAGATACGCAGTATTTT. Its protein product is CASSSPQGSGGRTDTQYF.

This sequence joins TRBV7-8 and TRBJ2-5; 9 nucleotides line up with TRBD1. The CDR3 covers 16 residues. V lost 6 bases, J lost 2 bases, and 10 bases stayed unmatched. Germline-derived CDR1 and CDR2 are SGHVS and FQNEAQ. CDR3 amino acids: CASSPGQGGIQETQYF. In DNA, the CDR3 is TGTGCCAGCAGTCCGGGACAGGGTGGGATACAAGAGACCCAGTACTTC.

The chain carries TRBV25-1 and TRBJ2-7, with TRBD2 as a possible D gene (7 bases). CDR1 and CDR2 (germline): MGHDK, SYGVNS. The V end was cut by 4 bases, the J end by 8 bases, with 9 bases between. The CDR3 contains 11 residues. The CDR3 reads CASSGGGKQYF. The CDR3 DNA sequence: TGTGCCAGCAGTGGGGGGGGCAAGCAGTACTTC.

The rearrangement joins TRBV7-9 to TRBJ1-2; TRBD1 agrees at 7 bases. The CDR3 contains 16 residues. Losses at the gene ends were 5 bases for V and 6 bases for J; bases not matched to a gene: 15. Germline V CDR1 and CDR2: SEHNR, FQNEAQ (reference sequence). CDR3 sequence reads: CASSTLGQDRYNGYTF. The CDR3 coding sequence is TGTGCCAGCAGCACACTTGGACAGGATCGGTACAATGGCTACACCTTC.

The chain employs TRBV27 and TRBJ2-2; unclear D gene. Per germline, CDR1 MNHEY and CDR2 SMNVEV (reference sequence). The V and J ends lost 0 bases and 1 base respectively, with 9 bases between them. The CDR3 runs 16 residues. CDR3 DNA sequence: TGTGCCAGCAGTTTATCGTGGGCGATGAACACCGGGGAGCTGTTTTTT. Its translation: CASSLSWAMNTGELFF.

This clone was seen just once. The chain has TRBV18 and TRBJ2-7; 11 bases are a match to TRBD1. Germline trimming cut 3 bases from V and 3 bases from J; bases unmatched to any gene: 4. In germline, CDR1 is KGHSH, CDR2 LQKENI. The CDR3 is 15 amino acids. The CDR3 protein is CASSPAGTGGYEQYF. The CDR3, as DNA: TGTGCCAGCTCACCTGCCGGGACAGGGGGCTACGAGCAGTACTTC.

The chain employs TRBV20-1 and TRBJ2-5; D gene uncertain. V lost 6 bases to trimming and J lost 3 bases, with 8 bases between them. Germline values: CDR1 DFQATT, CDR2 SNEGSKA (reference sequence). The length of the CDR3 is 11 residues. The CDR3 DNA follows: TGCAGTGCAACAGCTGAAGAGACCCAGTACTTC. Protein sequence: CSATAEETQYF.

This clone was picked up a small number of times. V is TRBV6-5 and J is TRBJ1-1; TRBD1 agrees at 8 bases. V shed 3 bases and J 5 bases; nucleotides not matched to a gene: 8. This CDR3 contains 15 residues. Germline CDR1 and CDR2: MNHEY and SVGAGI. The CDR3 DNA reads as TGTGCCAGCAGTTATTCGACAGGGGCACTTACTGAAGCTTTCTTT. Residues: CASSYSTGALTEAFF.

The chain has TRBV7-2 and TRBJ1-6; 9 bases align to TRBD1. The CDR3 is 16 amino acids. The V gene end was trimmed by 5 bases and the J gene end by 4 bases; junction bases not matched to a gene: 6. The germline gives CDR1 SGHTA, CDR2 FQGNSA. CDR3 residues: CASSPRTGAYNSPLHF. The CDR3 bases are TGTGCCAGCAGCCCCCGGACAGGGGCTTATAATTCACCCCTCCACTTT. Full variable domain (missing parts from reference TRBV7-2 and TRBJ1-6): GAGVSQSPSNKVTEKGKDVELRCDPISGHTALYWYRQSLGQGLEFLIYFQGNSAPDKSGLPSDRFSAERTGGSVSTLTIQRTQQEDSAVYLCASSPRTGAYNSPLHFGNGTRLTVT.

On this clone: At one of its ends the junction is not consistent with the germline gene, which may arise from a read error. The V and J genes are TRBV5-8 and TRBJ2-7, with TRBD2 matching 9 bases. The germline V gene encodes CDR1 SGHTS and CDR2 YDEGEE. This CDR3 is 12 amino acids long. The DNA of the CDR3 is TGTGCCAGCAGCTTAGTCGGGCTAGCGGGGACCTTC. Protein sequence: CASSLVGLAGTF.

This clone was counted a single time. The rearrangement uses TRBV15 and TRBJ2-7; D is unclear. The CDR3 contains 15 residues. CDR1 is LNHNV, CDR2 YYDKDF, per germline (reference sequence). V was cut by 0 bases and J by 6 bases, with 15 bases left in between. Written as DNA, the CDR3 is TGTGCCACCAGCAGAGATCCAGTATCGTCATCCGAGCAGTACTTC. Its translation: CATSRDPVSSSEQYF.

V usage is TRBV6-6 and J usage is TRBJ2-7, with D possibly being TRBD1 (6 bases). There are 11 residues in the CDR3. V was trimmed by 9 bases and J by 6 bases, leaving 12 bases between them. Germline V gene lookup returns CDR1 MNHNY and CDR2 SVGAGI (reference sequence). CDR3 amino acids: CASSTGCEQYF. In DNA, the CDR3 is TGTGCCAGTTCCACAGGGTGCGAGCAGTACTTC.

This clone has a handful of counts. The chain employs TRBV5-1 and TRBJ2-3, with D possibly TRBD1 on 6 matching bases. The CDR3 length is 15 residues. The V and J ends lost 1 base and 3 bases respectively, with 12 bases between them. Per germline, CDR1 SGHRS and CDR2 YFSETQ. The CDR3 loop is CASSLTGPPTDTQYF. CDR3 coding DNA: TGCGCCAGCAGCTTGACAGGGCCTCCGACAGATACGCAGTATTTT.

The table lists this clone with a few counts. V is TRBV10-3 and J is TRBJ2-7; TRBD2 aligns across 13 bases. CDR1 is ENHRY and CDR2 is SYGVKD in the germline V gene. This CDR3 is 16 amino acids long. The V gene end was trimmed by 2 bases and the J gene end by 5 bases; junction bases not matched to a gene: 6. Here the CDR3 DNA reads TGTGCCATCAGTGAGCCCTGGACTAGCGGGGGAGACGAGCAGTACTTC. It translates to CAISEPWTSGGDEQYF.

The V gene is TRBV11-1, the J gene TRBJ1-5, with 8 bases matching TRBD1. This CDR3 is 14 amino acids long. Trimming took 6 bases from V and 6 from J; bases not matched to a gene: 7. CDR1 and CDR2 from the germline V gene are SGHAT and FQDESV (reference sequence). In DNA form, the CDR3 reads TGTGCCAGCAGTCCCGGGACAGGCGGTCAGCCCCAGCATTTT. It is translated as CASSPGTGGQPQHF.

The rearrangement joins TRBV25-1 to TRBJ2-7, with 7 bases aligning to TRBD1. CDR1 MGHDK and CDR2 SYGVNS come from the germline V gene. The CDR3 has 16 residues. With V trimmed by 5 bases and J by 0 bases, 10 bases remained unmatched. DNA for the CDR3: TGTGCCAGCAGTCCCCTGGAAGGGGGCCACTCCTACGAGCAGTACTTC. Translation: CASSPLEGGHSYEQYF.

The table lists this clone with a few counts. This chain links TRBV6-5 with TRBJ1-1; unclear D gene. Trimming left V 2 bases short and J 3 bases short, with 7 bases between. Germline V gene lookup returns CDR1 MNHEY and CDR2 SVGAGI. The CDR3 extends over 13 amino acids. CDR3 sequence reads: CASSYEGYTEAFF. Here the CDR3 DNA reads TGTGCCAGCAGTTACGAGGGTTACACTGAAGCTTTCTTT.

The chain joins TRBV4-1 to TRBJ2-1, with 9 positions matching TRBD2. V shed 0 bases and J 5 bases; nucleotides not matched to a gene: 5. The CDR3 consists of 16 residues. Germline V lookup: CDR1 MGHRA, CDR2 YSYEKL. The CDR3, as DNA: TGCGCCAGCAGCCAAGAATCAAGCGGGGGGAACAATGAGCAGTTCTTC. Amino acid sequence: CASSQESSGGNNEQFF.

The chain recombines TRBV6-1 with TRBJ1-5; D possibly corresponds to TRBD1 (6 bases). The germline V gene has CDR1 MNHNS and CDR2 SASEGT. V was trimmed by 2 bases and J by 5 bases, leaving 13 bases between them. The CDR3 has 15 residues. The CDR3 region is CASSEPVAGDQPQHF. CDR3 in DNA: TGTGCCAGCAGTGAACCGGTTGCAGGGGATCAGCCCCAGCATTTT.